This TCR beta chain was identified during a study of T cell responses to AZD1222 COVID-19 vaccine. Data came from immunoSEQ multiplex PCR; TCRdb stores just in-frame clones and leaves some out. In the table there are fewer than 110,000 clones, about 85% of which are singletons. This clone has only one observation. Specimen: peripheral blood, collected 28 days after the second AZD1222 dose. This receptor was obtained from an adult who received the AZD1222 COVID-19 vaccine.

CDR3 bases: TGCGCCAGCAGCCAACAAAGACAGGGAGGGAACTACAATGAGCAGTTCTTC. This translates into CASSQQRQGGNYNEQFF. The rearrangement joins TRBV4-1 to TRBJ2-1; either TRBD1 or TRBD2 may supply D (7 bases each). The CDR3 has 17 amino acids. The ends were cut back, 2 bases at V and 3 bases at J, with 17 bases in the middle. Germline V gene lookup returns CDR1 MGHRA and CDR2 YSYEKL.